This T cell receptor (beta chain) is from a study of beta chain features in type 1 diabetes. Reverse transcription of all isolated RNA meant that expressed TCRB transcripts were sequenced. Profiling relied on immunoSEQ multiplex PCR, and the TCRdb table lists in-frame clones only, not all of them. The repertoire holds about 160,000 clones, with approximately 9% as singletons. Each sorted population was over 95% pure. About this clone itself: Its antigen is unknown.

The V and J ends lost 7 bases and 6 bases, in that order; junction bases with no gene match: 3. This CDR3 is 12 amino acids long. Per germline, CDR1 SGHAT and CDR2 FQNNGV. The study, taken as a whole, reports: TCRB repertoires of naive, central memory and Treg cells appeared more similar among patients than among healthy donors. When VDJ junctions were examined, type 1 diabetes patients showed fewer insertions and more deletions. Moderate but significant shortening of TCRB CDR3s was recorded in all four CD4+ subsets from Type 1 diabetes patients.

The V call is TRBV11-2, the J call TRBJ2-1; 7 positions match TRBD2. Sequencing was performed on central memory CD4+ T cells from blood. The sequence was collected from a woman in her late teens or twenties with type 1 diabetes. CDR3 sequence reads: CASKRGSNEQFF. CDR3 nucleotide sequence: TGTGCCAGCAAGCGGGGTAGCAATGAGCAGTTCTTC.